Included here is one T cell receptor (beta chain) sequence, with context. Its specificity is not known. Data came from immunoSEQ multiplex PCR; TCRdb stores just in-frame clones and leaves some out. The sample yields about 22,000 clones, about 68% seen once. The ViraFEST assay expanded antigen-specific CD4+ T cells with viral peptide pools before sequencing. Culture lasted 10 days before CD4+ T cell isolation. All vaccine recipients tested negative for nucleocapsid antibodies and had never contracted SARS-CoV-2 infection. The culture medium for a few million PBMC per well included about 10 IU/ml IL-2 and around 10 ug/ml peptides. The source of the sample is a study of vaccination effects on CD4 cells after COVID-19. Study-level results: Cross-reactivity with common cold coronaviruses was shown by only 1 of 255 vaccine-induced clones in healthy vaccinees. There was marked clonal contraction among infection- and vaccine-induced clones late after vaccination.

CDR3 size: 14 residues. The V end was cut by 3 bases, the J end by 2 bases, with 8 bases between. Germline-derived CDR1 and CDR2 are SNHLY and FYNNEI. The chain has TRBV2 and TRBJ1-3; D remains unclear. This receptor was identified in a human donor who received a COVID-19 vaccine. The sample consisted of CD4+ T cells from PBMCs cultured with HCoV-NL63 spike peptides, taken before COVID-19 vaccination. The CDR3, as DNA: TGTGCCAGCAGTGAGGGCCGGGCTGGAAACACCATATATTTT. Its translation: CASSEGRAGNTIYF.